Given below is one T cell receptor beta chain in context. Germline V gives CDR1 LGHDT, CDR2 YNNKEL (reference sequence). Trimming took 4 bases from V and 6 from J; bases not matched to a gene: 10. The CDR3 length is 16 residues. The sample belongs to a study of control samples from healthy donors and cancer patients. Some clones are missing from TCRdb's copy, which holds only in-frame ones; the method was immunoSEQ multiplex PCR. The data contain around 120,000 clones, about 90% of them singletons. The V call is TRBV3-1 (or the pseudogene TRBV3-2), the J call TRBJ2-2; TRBD2 matches 8 bases. The source is a man between 60 and 75 years old in good health. Material: blood. CDR3 DNA: TGTGCCAGCAGCCTAGAAGGGACTAGTATTCCCGGGGAGCTGTTTTTT. Amino acid sequence: CASSLEGTSIPGELFF.